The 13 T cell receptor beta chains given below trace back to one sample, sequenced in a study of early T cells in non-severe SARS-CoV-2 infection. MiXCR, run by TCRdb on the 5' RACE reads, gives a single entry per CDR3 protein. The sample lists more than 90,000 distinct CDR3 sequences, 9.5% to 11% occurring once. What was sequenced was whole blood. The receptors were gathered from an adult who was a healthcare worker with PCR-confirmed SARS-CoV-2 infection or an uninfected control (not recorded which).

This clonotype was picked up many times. The CDR3 DNA sequence: TGCAGTGCTAGGGTGGGGGCTCAAGAGACCCAGTACTTC. Its translation: CSARVGAQETQYF. The V gene is TRBV20-1, the J gene TRBJ2-5; D perhaps matches TRBD1 (6 bases). This CDR3 comprises 13 residues. The germline CDR1 and CDR2 sequences are DFQATT and SNEGSKA (reference sequence). V lost 3 bases and J 2 bases, leaving 10 bases between the germline ends.

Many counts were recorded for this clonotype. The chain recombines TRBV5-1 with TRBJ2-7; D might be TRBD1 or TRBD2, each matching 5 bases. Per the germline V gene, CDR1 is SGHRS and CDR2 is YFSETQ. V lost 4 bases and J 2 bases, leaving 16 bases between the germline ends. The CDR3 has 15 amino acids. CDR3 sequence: CASSPGTRDAYEQYF. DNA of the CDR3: TGCGCCAGCAGCCCGGGGACCCGAGATGCCTACGAGCAGTACTTC. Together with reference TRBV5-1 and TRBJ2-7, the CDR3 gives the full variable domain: KAGVTQTPRYLIKTRGQQVTLSCSPISGHRSVSWYQQTPGQGLQFLFEYFSETQRNKGNFPGRFSGRQFSNSRSEMNVSTLELGDSALYLCASSPGTRDAYEQYFGPGTRLTVT.

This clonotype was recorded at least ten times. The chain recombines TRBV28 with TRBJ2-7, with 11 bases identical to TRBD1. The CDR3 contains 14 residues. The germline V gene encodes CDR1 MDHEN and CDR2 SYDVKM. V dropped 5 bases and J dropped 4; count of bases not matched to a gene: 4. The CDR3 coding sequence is TGTGCCAGCAGTCGGACAGGGGGCGGGTACGAGCAGTACTTC. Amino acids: CASSRTGGGYEQYF.

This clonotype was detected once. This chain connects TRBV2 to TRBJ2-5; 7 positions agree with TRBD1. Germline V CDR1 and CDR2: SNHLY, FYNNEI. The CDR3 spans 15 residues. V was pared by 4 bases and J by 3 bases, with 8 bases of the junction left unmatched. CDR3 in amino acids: CASSAMTGKEETQYF. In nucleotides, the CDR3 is TGTGCCAGCAGTGCCATGACAGGGAAGGAAGAGACCCAGTACTTC. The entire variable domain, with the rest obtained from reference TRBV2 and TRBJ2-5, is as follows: EPEVTQTPSHQVTQMGQEVILRCVPISNHLYFYWYRQILGQKVEFLVSFYNNEISEKSEIFDDQFSVERPDGSNFTLKIRSTKLEDSAMYFCASSAMTGKEETQYFGPGTRLLVL.

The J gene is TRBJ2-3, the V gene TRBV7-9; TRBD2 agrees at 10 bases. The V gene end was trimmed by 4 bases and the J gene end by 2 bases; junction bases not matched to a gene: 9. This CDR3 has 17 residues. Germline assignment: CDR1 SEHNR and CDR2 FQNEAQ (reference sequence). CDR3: CASSSRVSGGSTDTQYF. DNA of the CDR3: TGTGCCAGCAGCTCCCGTGTTAGCGGGGGGTCCACAGATACGCAGTATTTT.

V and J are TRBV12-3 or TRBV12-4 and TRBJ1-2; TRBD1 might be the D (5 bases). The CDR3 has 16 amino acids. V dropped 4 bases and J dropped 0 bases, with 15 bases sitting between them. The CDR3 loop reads CASSWEGTVANYGYTF. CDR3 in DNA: TGTGCCAGCAGTTGGGAAGGGACGGTTGCTAACTATGGCTACACCTTC.

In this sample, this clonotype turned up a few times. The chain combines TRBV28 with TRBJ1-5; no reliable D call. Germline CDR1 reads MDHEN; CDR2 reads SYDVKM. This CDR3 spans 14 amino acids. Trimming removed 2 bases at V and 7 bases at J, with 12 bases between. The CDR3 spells CASSLNSGGQPQHF. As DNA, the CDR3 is TGTGCCAGCAGTTTAAATTCGGGTGGGCAGCCCCAGCATTTT.

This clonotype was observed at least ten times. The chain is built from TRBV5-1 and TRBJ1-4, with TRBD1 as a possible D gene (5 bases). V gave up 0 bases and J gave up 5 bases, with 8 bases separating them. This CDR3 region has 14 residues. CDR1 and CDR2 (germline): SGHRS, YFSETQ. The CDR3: CASSLVGTNEKLFF. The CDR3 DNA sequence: TGCGCCAGCAGCTTGGTGGGGACCAATGAAAAACTGTTTTTT.

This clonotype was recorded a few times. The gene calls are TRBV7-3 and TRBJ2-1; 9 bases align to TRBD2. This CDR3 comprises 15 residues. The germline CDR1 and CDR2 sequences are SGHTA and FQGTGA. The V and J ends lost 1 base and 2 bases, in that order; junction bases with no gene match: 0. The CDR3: CASSLKRGAYNEQFF. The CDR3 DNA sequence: TGTGCCAGCAGCTTAAAGCGGGGGGCCTACAATGAGCAGTTCTTC.

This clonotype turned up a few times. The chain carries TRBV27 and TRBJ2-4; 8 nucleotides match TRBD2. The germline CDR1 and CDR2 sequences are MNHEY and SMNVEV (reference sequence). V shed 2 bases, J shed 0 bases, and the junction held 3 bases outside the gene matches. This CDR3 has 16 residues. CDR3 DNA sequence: TGTGCCAGCAGTTTAACCGGGGGGGTAGCCAAAAACATTCAGTACTTC. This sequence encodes CASSLTGGVAKNIQYF.

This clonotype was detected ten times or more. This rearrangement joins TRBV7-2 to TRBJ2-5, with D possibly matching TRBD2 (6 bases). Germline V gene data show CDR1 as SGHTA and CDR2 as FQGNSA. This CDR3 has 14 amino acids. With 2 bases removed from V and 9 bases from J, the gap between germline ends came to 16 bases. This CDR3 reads CASSLTAASGAQYF. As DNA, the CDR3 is TGTGCCAGCAGCTTAACAGCCGCGTCGGGGGCCCAGTACTTC.

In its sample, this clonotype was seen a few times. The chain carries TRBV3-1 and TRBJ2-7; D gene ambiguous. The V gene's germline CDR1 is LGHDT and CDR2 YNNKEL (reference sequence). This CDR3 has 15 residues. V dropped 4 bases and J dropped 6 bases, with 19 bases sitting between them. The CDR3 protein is CASSLLATPSSEQYF. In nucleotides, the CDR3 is TGTGCCAGCAGCCTGCTGGCGACCCCTTCGAGCGAGCAGTACTTC.

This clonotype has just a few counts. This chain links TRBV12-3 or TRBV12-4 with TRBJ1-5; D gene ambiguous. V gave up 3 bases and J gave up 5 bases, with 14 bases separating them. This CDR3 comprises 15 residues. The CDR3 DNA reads TGTGCCAGCAGTTTGGGCAGGCTAAGGGATCAGCCCCAGCATTTT. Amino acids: CASSLGRLRDQPQHF.